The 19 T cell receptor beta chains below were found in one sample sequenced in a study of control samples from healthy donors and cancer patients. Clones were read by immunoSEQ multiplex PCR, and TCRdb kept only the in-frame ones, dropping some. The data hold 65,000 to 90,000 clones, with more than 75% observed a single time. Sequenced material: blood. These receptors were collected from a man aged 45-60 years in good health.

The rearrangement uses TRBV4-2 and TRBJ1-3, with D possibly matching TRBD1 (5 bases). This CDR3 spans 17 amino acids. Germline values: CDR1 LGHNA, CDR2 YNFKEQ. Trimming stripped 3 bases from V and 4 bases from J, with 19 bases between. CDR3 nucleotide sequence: TGTGCCAGCAGCCATTTCTCCCGGGGGGGTGAAGGAAACACCATATATTTT. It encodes CASSHFSRGGEGNTIYF.

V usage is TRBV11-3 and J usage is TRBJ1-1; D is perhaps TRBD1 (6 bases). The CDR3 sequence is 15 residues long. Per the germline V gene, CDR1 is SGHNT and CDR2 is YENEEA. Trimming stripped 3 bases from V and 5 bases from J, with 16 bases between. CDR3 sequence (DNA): TGTGCCAGCAGCTTGGCCCCAGGGGAAGCTACTGAAGCTTTCTTT. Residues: CASSLAPGEATEAFF.

As DNA, the CDR3 is TGTGCCAGCAGTGAAGGAGGCAGGGTGAACTATGGCTACACCTTC. Amino acid sequence: CASSEGGRVNYGYTF. The rearrangement links TRBV2 to TRBJ1-2; a weak D match, TRBD1 (5 bases). Trimming took off 1 base at V and 2 bases at J, with 11 bases between the two ends. CDR1 and CDR2 from the germline V gene are SNHLY and FYNNEI. The CDR3 is 15 amino acids.

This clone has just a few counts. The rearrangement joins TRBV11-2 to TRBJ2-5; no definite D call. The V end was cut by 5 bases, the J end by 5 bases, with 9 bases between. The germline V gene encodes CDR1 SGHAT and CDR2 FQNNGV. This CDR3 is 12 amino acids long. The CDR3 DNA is TGTGCCAGCAGCCTAATGCGGGAGACCCAGTACTTC. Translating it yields CASSLMRETQYF.

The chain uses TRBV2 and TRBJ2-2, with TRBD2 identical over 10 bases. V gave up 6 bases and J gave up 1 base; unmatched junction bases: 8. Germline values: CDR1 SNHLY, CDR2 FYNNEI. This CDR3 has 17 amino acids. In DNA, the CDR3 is TGTGCCAGCAGCGTTCCTTCTAGCGGGAGGAACACCGGGGAGCTGTTTTTT. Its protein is CASSVPSSGRNTGELFF.

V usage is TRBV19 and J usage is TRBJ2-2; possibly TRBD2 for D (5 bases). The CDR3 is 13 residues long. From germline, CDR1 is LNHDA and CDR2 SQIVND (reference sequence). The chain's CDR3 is CASRRGYPGELFF. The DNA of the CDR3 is TGTGCAAGTCGCAGAGGGTACCCCGGGGAGCTGTTTTTT.

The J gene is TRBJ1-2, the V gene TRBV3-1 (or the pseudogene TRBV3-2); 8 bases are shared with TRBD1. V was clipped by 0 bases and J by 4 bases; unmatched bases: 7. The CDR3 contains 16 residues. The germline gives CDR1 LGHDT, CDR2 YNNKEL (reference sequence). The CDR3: CASSQDVRTGSYGYTF. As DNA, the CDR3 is TGTGCCAGCAGCCAAGATGTCCGGACAGGGTCCTATGGCTACACCTTC.

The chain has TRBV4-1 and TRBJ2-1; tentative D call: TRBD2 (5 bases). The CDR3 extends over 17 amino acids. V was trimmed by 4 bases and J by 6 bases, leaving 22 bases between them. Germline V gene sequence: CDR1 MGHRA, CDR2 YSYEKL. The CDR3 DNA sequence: TGCGCCAGCAGCCTAAGCCAAACGGGGATTATCAGCAATGAGCAGTTCTTC. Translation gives CASSLSQTGIISNEQFF.

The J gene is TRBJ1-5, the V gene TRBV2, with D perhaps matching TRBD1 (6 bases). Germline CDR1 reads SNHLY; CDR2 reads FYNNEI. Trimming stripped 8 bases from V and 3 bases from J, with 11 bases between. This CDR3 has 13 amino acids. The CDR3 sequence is CASVRGFNQPQHF. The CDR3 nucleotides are TGTGCCAGCGTCAGGGGTTTCAATCAGCCCCAGCATTTT.

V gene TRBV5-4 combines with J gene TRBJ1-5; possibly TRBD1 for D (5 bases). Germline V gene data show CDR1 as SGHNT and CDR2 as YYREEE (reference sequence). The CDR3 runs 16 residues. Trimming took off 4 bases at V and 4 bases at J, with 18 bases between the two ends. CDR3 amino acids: CASSQGGAGLNQPQHF. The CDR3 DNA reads TGTGCCAGCAGCCAGGGTGGGGCAGGGTTAAATCAGCCCCAGCATTTT.

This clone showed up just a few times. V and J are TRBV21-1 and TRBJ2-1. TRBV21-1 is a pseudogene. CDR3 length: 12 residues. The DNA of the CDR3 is TGTGCCAGCAGCAAAGGTTTGGGTGAGCAGTTCTTC. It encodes CASSKGLGEQFF.

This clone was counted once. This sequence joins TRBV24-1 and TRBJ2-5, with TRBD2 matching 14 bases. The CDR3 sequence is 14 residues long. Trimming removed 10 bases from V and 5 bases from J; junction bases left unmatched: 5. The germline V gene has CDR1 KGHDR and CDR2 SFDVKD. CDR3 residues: CATGTSGGLETQYF. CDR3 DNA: TGTGCCACAGGGACTAGCGGGGGACTCGAGACCCAGTACTTC.

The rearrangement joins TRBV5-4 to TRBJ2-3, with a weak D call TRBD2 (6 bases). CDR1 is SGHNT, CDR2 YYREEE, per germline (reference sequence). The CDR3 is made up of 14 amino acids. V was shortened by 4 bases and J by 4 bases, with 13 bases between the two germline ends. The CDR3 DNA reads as TGTGCCAGCAGCCCAGGAGGGATATCAGATACGCAGTATTTT. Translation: CASSPGGISDTQYF. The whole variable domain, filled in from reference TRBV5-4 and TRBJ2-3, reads ETGVTQSPTHLIKTRGQQVTLRCSSQSGHNTVSWYQQALGQGPQFIFQYYREEENGRGNFPPRFSGLQFPNYSSELNVNALELDDSALYLCASSPGGISDTQYFGPGTRLTVL.

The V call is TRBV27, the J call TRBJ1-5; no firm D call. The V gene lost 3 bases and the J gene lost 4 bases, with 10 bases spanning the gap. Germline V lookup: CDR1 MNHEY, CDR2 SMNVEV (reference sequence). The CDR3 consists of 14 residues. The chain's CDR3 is CASSLELGNQPQHF. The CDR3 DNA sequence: TGTGCCAGCAGTTTGGAGCTGGGGAATCAGCCCCAGCATTTT.

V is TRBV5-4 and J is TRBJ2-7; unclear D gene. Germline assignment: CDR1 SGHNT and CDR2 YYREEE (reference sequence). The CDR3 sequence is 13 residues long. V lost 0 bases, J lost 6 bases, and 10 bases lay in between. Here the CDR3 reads CASSLEVGSEQYF. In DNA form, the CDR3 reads TGTGCCAGCAGCTTGGAGGTTGGGTCCGAGCAGTACTTC.

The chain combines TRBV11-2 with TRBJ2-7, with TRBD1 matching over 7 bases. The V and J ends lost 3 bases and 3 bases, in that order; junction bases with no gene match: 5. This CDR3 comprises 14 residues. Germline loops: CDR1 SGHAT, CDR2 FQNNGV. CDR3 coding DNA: TGTGCCAGCAGCTTCGGACAGGCCGTCTACGAGCAGTACTTC. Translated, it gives CASSFGQAVYEQYF.

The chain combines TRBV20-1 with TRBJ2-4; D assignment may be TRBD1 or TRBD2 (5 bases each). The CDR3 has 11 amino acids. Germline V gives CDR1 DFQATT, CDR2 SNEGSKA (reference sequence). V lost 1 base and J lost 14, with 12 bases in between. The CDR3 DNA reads TGCAGTGCTAGAGTGAGGGACCGAGAGTACTTC. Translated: CSARVRDREYF.

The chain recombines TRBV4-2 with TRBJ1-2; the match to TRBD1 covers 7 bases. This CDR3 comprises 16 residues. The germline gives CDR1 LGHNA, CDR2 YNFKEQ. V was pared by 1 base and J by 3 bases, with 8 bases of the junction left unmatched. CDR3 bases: TGTGCCAGCAGCCAAGTACCGGGACAGCCGTACTATGGCTACACCTTC. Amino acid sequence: CASSQVPGQPYYGYTF.

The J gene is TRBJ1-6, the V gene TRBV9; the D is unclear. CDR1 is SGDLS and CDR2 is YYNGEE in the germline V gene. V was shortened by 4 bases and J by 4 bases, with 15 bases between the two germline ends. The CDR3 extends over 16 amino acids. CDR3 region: CASSMYGSPYNSPLHF. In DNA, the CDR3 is TGTGCCAGCAGCATGTACGGGTCCCCGTATAATTCACCCCTCCACTTT.